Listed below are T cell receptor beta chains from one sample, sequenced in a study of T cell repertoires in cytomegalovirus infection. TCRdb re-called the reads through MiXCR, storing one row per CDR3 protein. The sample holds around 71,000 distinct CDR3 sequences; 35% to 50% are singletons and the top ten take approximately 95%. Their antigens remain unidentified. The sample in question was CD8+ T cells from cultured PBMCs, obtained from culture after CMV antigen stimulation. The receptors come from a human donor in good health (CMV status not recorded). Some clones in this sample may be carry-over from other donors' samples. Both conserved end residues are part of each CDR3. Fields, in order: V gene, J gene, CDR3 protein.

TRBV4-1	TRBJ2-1	CASSQDLRGAPINEQFF
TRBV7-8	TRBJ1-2	CASSSGQPTTF
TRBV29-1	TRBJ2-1	CSVHTGTSGYNEQFF
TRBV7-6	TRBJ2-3	CASSSAGNTDTQYF
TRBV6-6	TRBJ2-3	CASSDEQEDTQYF
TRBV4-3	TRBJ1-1	CASSQEVLYTEAFF
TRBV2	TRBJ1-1	CASREQGLAEAFF
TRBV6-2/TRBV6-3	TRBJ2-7	CASSYPAKSGGYEQYF
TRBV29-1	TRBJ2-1	CSVEGMTEGLGIYNEQFF
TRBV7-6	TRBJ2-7	CASSLPRDEQYF
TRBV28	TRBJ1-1	CASRTPGGPGAEAFF
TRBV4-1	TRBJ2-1	CTSSPSIGSSIGEQFF
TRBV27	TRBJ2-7	CASIKDRSSYEQYF
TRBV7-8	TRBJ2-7	CASSQTGITSYEQYF
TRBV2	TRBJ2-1	CARFEGSEQFF
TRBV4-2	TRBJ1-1	CASSQSGWGEWGNTEAFF
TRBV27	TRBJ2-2	CASSQTSGGASSGELFF
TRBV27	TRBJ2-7	CASSLLGGPGREQYF
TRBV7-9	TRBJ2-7	CASSFGTGVNEQYF
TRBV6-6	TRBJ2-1	CASSHAPGVYYNEQFF
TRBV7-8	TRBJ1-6	CASSYPREGRGNSPLHF
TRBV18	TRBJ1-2	CASSPGPTTDYGYTF
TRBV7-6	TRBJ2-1	CASSRRSGTSGAYEQFF
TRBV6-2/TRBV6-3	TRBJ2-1	CASSYLTHSYNEQFF
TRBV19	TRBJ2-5	CASSITNQETQYF
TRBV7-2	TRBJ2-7	CASSPGLGGSEQYF
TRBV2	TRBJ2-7	CASSEGQGRADEQYF
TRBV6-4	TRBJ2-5	CASSPRAGVQETQYF
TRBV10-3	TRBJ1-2	CAISATANYGYTF
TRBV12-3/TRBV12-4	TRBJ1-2	CASSPLGQGAEGYTF
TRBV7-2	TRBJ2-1	CASSPNSGGHNEQFF
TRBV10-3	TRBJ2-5	CAISVGTGGFETQYF
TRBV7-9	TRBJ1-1	CASSLLTGKMTEAFF
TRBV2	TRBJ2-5	CASSERGREGETQYF
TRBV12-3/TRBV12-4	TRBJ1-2	CASKDSGFNYGYTF
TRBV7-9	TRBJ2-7	CASSQNPSGGAYEQYF
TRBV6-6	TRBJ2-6	CASSVPVVAANVLTF
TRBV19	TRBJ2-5	CASSEQGGGETQYF
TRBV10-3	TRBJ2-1	CAILREPANEQFF
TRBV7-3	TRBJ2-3	CASSLTSGGATDTQYF
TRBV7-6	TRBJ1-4	CASSFSGPEKLFF
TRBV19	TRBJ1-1	CASSLGQTNTEAFF
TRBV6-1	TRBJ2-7	CASSRETGGSYEQYF
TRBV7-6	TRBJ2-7	CASSFPPGDRVYEQYF
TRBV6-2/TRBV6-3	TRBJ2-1	CASSPETSPYNEQFF
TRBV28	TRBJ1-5	CASSFLGDRGYF
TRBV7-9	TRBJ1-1	CASSLFRGMNTEAFF
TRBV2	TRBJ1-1	CASLGPVEAFF
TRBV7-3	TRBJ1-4	CASSLGALTEPNEKLFF
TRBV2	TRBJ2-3	CASPVRGGPRASTDTQYF
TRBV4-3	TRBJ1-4	CASSRNRVPAREKLFF